The 8 T cell receptor beta chains reported below all come from one sample, sequenced in a study of cytomegalovirus exposure and HLA in healthy donors. The PCR ran on 60 Vbeta and 13 Jbeta primers. Generated by immunoSEQ multiplex PCR, the TCRdb table keeps only in-frame clones and is missing some. The sample holds almost 200,000 clones, around three quarters seen once. Source material: PBMCs. The receptors shown here come from a man aged 25 to 45 in good health and CMV-seronegative.

CDR3 sequence: CASTPLATSTDTQYF. DNA for the CDR3: TGTGCCAGCACCCCACTAGCGACTAGCACAGATACGCAGTATTTT. The chain has TRBV27 and TRBJ2-3; 7 bases map to TRBD2. Germline values: CDR1 MNHEY, CDR2 SMNVEV (reference sequence). Trimming removed 7 bases from V and 0 bases from J; junction bases left unmatched: 7. The CDR3 sequence is 15 residues long.

V gene TRBV18 combines with J gene TRBJ1-2; no definite D call. Trimming removed 2 bases from V and 6 bases from J, with 16 bases in between. The CDR3 is 15 amino acids. Per germline, CDR1 KGHSH and CDR2 LQKENI. The CDR3 loop reads CASSPNPRVQDGYTF. CDR3 bases: TGTGCCAGCTCACCAAATCCGCGGGTTCAGGATGGCTACACCTTC.

V and J are TRBV7-3 and TRBJ2-6; TRBD2 aligns across 8 bases. This CDR3 contains 17 residues. Looked up from germline, CDR1 is SGHTA and CDR2 is FQGTGA. V lost 5 bases to trimming and J lost 4 bases; unmatched junction nucleotides: 10. The CDR3 is CASSPPGTRPGANVLTF. The CDR3 nucleotides are TGTGCCAGCAGCCCCCCCGGGACTAGGCCGGGGGCCAACGTCCTGACTTTC.

The chain joins TRBV5-1 to TRBJ2-5; 8 bases align to TRBD1. The assigned J gene may be wrong: the sequence end matches TRBJ2-7 better. Germline CDR1 reads SGHRS; CDR2 reads YFSETQ. This CDR3 has 13 amino acids. CDR3 loop: CASSLGGTGEQYF. DNA for the CDR3: TGCGCCAGCAGCTTGGGGGGGACAGGCGAGCAGTACTTC.

The chain couples TRBV5-1 to TRBJ2-2; TRBD1 agrees at 8 bases. Trimming removed 4 bases from V and 1 base from J; junction bases left unmatched: 3. Germline assignment: CDR1 SGHRS and CDR2 YFSETQ. The CDR3 length is 15 residues. The CDR3 DNA reads as TGCGCCAGCAGCGCCGACAGGGGGAACACCGGGGAGCTGTTTTTT. Encoded protein: CASSADRGNTGELFF. Looking up the rest from reference TRBV5-1 and TRBJ2-2 gives the full variable domain: KAGVTQTPRYLIKTRGQQVTLSCSPISGHRSVSWYQQTPGQGLQFLFEYFSETQRNKGNFPGRFSGRQFSNSRSEMNVSTLELGDSALYLCASSADRGNTGELFFGEGSRLTVL.

The rearrangement uses TRBV11-2 and TRBJ2-5; 12 bases fit TRBD2. Germline V gene sequence: CDR1 SGHAT, CDR2 FQNNGV. V was pared by 3 bases and J by 2 bases, with 4 bases of the junction left unmatched. This CDR3 spans 16 amino acids. Written as DNA, the CDR3 is TGTGCCAGCAGCTTCCGACTAGCGGGAGTTCAAGAGACCCAGTACTTC. Translated, it gives CASSFRLAGVQETQYF. Full variable domain (rest looked up from reference TRBV11-2 and TRBJ2-5): EAGVAQSPRYKIIEKRQSVAFWCNPISGHATLYWYQQILGQGPKLLIQFQNNGVVDDSQLPKDRFSAERLKGVDSTLKIQPAKLEDSAVYLCASSFRLAGVQETQYFGPGTRLLVL.

This clone occurred once. The V and J genes are TRBV6-5 and TRBJ1-6; 7 bases are a match to TRBD1. The CDR3 is made up of 13 amino acids. The V gene's germline CDR1 is MNHEY and CDR2 SVGAGI. Unmatched junction bases numbered 5, after V lost 6 bases and J lost 9 bases. The CDR3 DNA reads as TGTGCCAGCAGAATCCAGGGGGGTTCACCCCTCCACTTT. Protein sequence: CASRIQGGSPLHF.

V gene TRBV7-9 combines with J gene TRBJ1-4; D may be TRBD1 (5 bases). Per the germline V gene, CDR1 is SEHNR and CDR2 is FQNEAQ (reference sequence). The CDR3 is 16 residues long. The germline V and J ends were trimmed by 0 bases and 11 bases, with 19 bases remaining between them. The CDR3 here is CASSLALQGGVGKLFF. Written as DNA, the CDR3 is TGTGCCAGCAGCTTAGCGCTCCAGGGAGGTGTTGGGAAACTGTTTTTT.